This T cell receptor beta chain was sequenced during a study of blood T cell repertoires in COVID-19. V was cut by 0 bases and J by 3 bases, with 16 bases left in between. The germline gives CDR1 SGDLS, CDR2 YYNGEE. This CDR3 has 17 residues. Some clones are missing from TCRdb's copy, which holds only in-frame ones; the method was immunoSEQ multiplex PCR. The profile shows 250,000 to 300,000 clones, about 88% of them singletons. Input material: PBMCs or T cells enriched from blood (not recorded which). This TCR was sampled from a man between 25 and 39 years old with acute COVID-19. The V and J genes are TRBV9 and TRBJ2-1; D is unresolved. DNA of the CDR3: TGTGCCAGCAGCGTAGACCCTCCGCGACTGGTCTACAATGAGCAGTTCTTC. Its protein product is CASSVDPPRLVYNEQFF.